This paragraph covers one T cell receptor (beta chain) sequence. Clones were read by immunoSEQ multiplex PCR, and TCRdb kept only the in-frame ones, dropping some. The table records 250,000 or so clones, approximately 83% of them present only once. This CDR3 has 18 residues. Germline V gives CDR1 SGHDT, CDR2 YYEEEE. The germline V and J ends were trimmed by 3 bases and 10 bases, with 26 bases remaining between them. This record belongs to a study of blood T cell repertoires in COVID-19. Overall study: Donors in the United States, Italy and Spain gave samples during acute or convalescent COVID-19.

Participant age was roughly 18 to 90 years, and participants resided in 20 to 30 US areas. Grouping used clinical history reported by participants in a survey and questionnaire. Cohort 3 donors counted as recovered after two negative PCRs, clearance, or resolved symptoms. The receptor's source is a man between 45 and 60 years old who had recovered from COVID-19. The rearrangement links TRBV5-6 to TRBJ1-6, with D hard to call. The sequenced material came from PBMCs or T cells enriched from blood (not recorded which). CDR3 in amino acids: CASSWGIGRAGSYSPLHF. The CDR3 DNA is TGTGCCAGCAGCTGGGGTATAGGGAGGGCGGGAAGTTACTCACCCCTCCACTTT.